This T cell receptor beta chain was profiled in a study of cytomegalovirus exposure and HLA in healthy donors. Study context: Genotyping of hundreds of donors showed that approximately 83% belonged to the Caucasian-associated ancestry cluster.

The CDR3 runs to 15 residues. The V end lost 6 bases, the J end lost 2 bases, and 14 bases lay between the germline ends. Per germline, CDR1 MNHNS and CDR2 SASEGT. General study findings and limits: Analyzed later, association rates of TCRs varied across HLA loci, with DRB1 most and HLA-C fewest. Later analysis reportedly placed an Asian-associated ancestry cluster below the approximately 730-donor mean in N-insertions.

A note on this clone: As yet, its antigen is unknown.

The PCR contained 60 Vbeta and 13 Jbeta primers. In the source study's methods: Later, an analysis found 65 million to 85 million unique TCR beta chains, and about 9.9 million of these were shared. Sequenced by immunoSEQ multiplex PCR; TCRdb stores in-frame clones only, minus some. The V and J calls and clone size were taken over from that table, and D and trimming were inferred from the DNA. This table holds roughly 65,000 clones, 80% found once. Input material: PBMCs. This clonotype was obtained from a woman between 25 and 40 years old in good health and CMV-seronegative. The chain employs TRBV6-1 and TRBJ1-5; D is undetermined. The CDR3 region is CASREHGGGNQPQHF. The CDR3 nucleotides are TGTGCCAGCAGGGAACACGGCGGAGGCAATCAGCCCCAGCATTTT.